This T cell receptor beta chain was captured in a study of T cells in Graves' hyperthyroidism and ophthalmopathy. Researchers took RNA transcripts and amplified the TCR beta CDR3 regions from them. A set of HTBI primers served as the primers for a first-round RT-PCR of the TCR CDR3. Via MiXCR, TCRdb re-called the multiplex PCR reads, giving one row per CDR3 protein. Of a few hundred thousand distinct CDR3 sequences in the sample, approximately 15% were seen once. This clonotype was detected many times. Each person with ophthalmopathy scored at least 3 on the Clinical Activity Score, reached NOSPECS grade 4 or higher, and had been ill under 3 months. Uncontrolled infection, other autoimmune disease, pregnancy or lactation led to exclusion. The authors obtained PBMCs from 10 ml of fresh peripheral blood. From germline, CDR1 is MNHEY and CDR2 SVGAGI. The CDR3 extends over 15 amino acids. Between the trimmed V and J ends, which lost 0 bases and 3 bases, there was a span of 11 bases.

The rearrangement joins TRBV6-5 to TRBJ1-1, with unresolved D. The receptor was isolated from a woman aged 35 to 49 with Graves' ophthalmopathy. Sequencing was performed on blood. The CDR3 is CASSYSMEGYTEAFF. The CDR3 DNA reads TGTGCCAGCAGTTACTCGATGGAGGGATACACTGAAGCTTTCTTT.